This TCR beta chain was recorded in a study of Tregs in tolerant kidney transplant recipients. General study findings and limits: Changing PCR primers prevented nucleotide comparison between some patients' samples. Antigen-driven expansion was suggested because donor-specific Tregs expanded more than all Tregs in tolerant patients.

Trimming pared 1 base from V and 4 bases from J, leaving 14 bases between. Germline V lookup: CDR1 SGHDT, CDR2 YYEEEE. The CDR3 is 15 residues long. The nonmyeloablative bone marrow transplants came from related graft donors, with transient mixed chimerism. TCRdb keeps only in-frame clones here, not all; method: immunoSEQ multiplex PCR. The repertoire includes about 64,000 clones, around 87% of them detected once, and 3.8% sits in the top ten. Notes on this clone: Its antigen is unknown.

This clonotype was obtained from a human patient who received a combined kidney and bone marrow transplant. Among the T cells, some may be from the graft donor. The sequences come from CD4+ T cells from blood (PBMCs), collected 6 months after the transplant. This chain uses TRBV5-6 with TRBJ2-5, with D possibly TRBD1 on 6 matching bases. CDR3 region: CASSLQQGGGETQYF. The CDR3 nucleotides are TGTGCCAGCAGCTTGCAACAGGGTGGTGGAGAGACCCAGTACTTC.